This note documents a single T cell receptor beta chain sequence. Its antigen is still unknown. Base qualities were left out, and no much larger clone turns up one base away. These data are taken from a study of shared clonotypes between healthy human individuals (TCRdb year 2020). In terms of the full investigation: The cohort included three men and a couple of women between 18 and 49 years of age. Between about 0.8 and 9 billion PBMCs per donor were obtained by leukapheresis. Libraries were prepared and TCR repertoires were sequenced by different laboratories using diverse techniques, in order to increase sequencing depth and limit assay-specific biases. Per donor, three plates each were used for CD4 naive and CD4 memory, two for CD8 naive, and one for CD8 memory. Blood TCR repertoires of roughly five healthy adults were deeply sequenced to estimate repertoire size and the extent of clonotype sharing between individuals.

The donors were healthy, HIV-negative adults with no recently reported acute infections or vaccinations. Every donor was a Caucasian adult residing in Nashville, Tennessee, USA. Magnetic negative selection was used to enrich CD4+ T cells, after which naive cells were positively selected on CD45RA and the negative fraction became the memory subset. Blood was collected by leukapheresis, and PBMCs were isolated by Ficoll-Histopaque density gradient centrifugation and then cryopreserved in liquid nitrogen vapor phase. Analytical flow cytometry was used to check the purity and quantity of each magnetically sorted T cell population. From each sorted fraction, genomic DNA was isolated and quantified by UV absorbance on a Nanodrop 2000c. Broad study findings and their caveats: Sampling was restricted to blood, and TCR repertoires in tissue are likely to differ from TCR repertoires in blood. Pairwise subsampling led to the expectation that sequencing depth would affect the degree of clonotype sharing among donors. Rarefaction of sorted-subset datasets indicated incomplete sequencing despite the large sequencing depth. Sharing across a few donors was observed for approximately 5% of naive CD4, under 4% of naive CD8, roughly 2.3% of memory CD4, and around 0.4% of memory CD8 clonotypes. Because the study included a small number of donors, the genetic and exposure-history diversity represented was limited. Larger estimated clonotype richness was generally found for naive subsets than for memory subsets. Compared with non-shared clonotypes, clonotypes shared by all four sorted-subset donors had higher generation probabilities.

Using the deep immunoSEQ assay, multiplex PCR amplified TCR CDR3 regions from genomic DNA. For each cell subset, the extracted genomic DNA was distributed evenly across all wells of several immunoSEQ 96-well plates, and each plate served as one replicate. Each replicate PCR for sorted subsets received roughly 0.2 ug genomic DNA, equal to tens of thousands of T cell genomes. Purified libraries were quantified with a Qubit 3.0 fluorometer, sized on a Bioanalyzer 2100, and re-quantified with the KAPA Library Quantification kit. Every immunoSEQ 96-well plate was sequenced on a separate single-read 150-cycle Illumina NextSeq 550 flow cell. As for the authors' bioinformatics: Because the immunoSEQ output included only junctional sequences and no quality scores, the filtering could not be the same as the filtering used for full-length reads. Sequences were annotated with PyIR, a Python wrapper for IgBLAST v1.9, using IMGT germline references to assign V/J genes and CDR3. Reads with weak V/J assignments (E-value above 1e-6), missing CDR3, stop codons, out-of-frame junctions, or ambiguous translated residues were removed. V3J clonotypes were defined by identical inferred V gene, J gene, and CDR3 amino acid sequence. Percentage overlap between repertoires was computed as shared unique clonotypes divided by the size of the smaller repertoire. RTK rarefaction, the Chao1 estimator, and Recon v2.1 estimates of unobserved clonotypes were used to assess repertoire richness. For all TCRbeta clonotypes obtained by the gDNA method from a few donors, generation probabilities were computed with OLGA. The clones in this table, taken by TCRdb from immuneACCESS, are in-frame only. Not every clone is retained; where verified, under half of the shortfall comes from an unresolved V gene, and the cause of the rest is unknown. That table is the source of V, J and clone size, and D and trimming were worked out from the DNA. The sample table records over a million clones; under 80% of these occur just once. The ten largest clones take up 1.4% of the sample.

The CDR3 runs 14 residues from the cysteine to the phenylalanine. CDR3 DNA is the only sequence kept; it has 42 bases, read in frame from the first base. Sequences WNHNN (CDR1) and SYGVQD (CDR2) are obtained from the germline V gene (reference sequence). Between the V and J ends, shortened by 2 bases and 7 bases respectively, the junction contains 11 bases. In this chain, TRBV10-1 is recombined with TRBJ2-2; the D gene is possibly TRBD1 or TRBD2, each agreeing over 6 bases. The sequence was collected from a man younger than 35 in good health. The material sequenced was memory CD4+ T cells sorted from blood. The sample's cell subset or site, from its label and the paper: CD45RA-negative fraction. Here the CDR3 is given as CASSERGDSGELFF. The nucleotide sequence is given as TGCGCCAGCAGTGAGAGGGGGGATAGCGGGGAGCTGTTTTTT.